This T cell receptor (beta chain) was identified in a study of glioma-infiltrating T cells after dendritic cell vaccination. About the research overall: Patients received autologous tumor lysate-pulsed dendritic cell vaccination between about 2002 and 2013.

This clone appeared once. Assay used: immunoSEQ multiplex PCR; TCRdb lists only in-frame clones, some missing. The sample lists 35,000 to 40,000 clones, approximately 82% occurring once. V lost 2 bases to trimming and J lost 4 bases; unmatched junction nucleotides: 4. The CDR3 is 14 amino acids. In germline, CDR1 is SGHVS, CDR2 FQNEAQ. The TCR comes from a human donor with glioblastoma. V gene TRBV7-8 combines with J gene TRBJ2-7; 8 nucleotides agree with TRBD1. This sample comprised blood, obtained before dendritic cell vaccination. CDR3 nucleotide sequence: TGTGCCAGCAGCTTACTTGGGACAGGTTACGAGCAGTACTTC. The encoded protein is CASSLLGTGYEQYF.